A single sample is the source of the 14 T cell receptor beta chains below, sequenced in a study of blood T cell repertoires in COVID-19. The data were produced by immunoSEQ multiplex PCR, yet TCRdb's version contains in-frame clones alone and is incomplete. The sample records tens of thousands of clones, 70% to 85% being singletons. The sample taken for sequencing was peripheral blood. The receptors were sampled from a human donor in a cohort sampled during active COVID-19.

The J gene is TRBJ1-5, the V gene TRBV3-1 (or the pseudogene TRBV3-2); 7 nucleotides align to TRBD1. Germline loops: CDR1 LGHDT, CDR2 YNNKEL (reference sequence). CDR3 length: 15 residues. Trimming removed 4 bases from V and 3 bases from J; junction bases left unmatched: 6. In DNA form, the CDR3 reads TGTGCCAGCAGCCCCCATGACAGGGTCAATCAGCCCCAGCATTTT. It yields the protein CASSPHDRVNQPQHF.

V is TRBV7-9 and J is TRBJ2-1; 8 nucleotides match TRBD1. V was clipped by 5 bases and J by 4 bases; unmatched bases: 7. The CDR3 totals 15 residues. Per the germline V gene, CDR1 is SEHNR and CDR2 is FQNEAQ (reference sequence). The CDR3 sequence is CASSPPGQVYNEQFF. DNA for the CDR3: TGTGCCAGCAGCCCCCCGGGACAGGTATACAATGAGCAGTTCTTC. Full variable domain (rest looked up from reference TRBV7-9 and TRBJ2-1): DTGVSQNPRHKITKRGQNVTFRCDPISEHNRLYWYRQTLGQGPEFLTYFQNEAQLEKSRLLSDRFSAERPKGSFSTLEIQRTEQGDSAMYLCASSPPGQVYNEQFFGPGTRLTVL.

This clone is medium-sized. V and J are TRBV5-6 and TRBJ1-1; 7 nucleotides match TRBD1. CDR3 length: 18 amino acids. Unmatched junction bases numbered 15, after V lost 1 base and J lost 3 bases. CDR1 and CDR2 from the germline V gene are SGHDT and YYEEEE. The CDR3 sequence is CASSLWVGGVGADTEAFF. The DNA for the CDR3 is TGTGCCAGCAGCTTGTGGGTAGGGGGCGTGGGAGCCGACACTGAAGCTTTCTTT.

CDR3 in amino acids: CASSQDWDSYEQYF. The CDR3 bases are TGTGCCAGCAGCCAGGACTGGGACTCCTACGAGCAGTACTTC. This chain connects TRBV9 to TRBJ2-7; tentative D call: TRBD2 (5 bases). Per the germline V gene, CDR1 is SGDLS and CDR2 is YYNGEE. Trimming stripped 4 bases from V and 0 bases from J, with 11 bases between. CDR3 length: 14 residues. The variable domain in full, completed from reference TRBV9 and TRBJ2-7, reads DSGVTQTPKHLITATGQRVTLRCSPRSGDLSVYWYQQSLDQGLQFLIQYYNGEERAKGNILERFSAQQFPDLHSELNLSSLELGDSALYFCASSQDWDSYEQYFGPGTRLTVT.

The chain uses TRBV3-1 (or the pseudogene TRBV3-2) and TRBJ2-2; a weak D match, TRBD1 (7 bases). This CDR3 contains 14 residues. V was pared by 1 base and J by 6 bases, with 9 bases between. Germline CDR1 LGHDT, CDR2 YNNKEL (reference sequence). CDR3 nucleotides: TGTGCCAGCAGCCAAGCCAGGGGGGCCGGGGAGCTGTTTTTT. It codes for CASSQARGAGELFF.

This clone was seen only a few times. V and J are TRBV9 and TRBJ2-2; maybe TRBD1 (6 bases). CDR1 is SGDLS and CDR2 is YYNGEE in the germline V gene. Trimming left V 3 bases short and J 1 base short, with 10 bases between. The CDR3 is made up of 15 amino acids. CDR3 residues: CASSEGHWNTGELFF. DNA of the CDR3: TGTGCCAGCAGCGAGGGACACTGGAACACCGGGGAGCTGTTTTTT.

This clone was observed a single time. The chain carries TRBV18 and TRBJ1-6, with 7 positions matching TRBD1. Germline V gene sequence: CDR1 KGHSH, CDR2 LQKENI. CDR3 length: 18 residues. After removal of 1 base from V and 0 bases from J, the junction contained 6 bases not matched to a gene. The CDR3 region is CASSPRKQGSSYNSPLHF. The CDR3 DNA reads as TGTGCCAGCTCACCACGAAAACAGGGGAGCTCCTATAATTCACCCCTCCACTTT.

The gene calls are TRBV28 and TRBJ1-3; tentative D call: TRBD1 (6 bases). CDR3 size: 14 residues. Germline assignment: CDR1 MDHEN and CDR2 SYDVKM. The germline V and J ends were trimmed by 7 bases and 1 base, with 11 bases remaining between them. DNA of the CDR3: TGTGCCAGCACTCTGAGGGGGTCTGGAAACACCATATATTTT. It codes for CASTLRGSGNTIYF.

The rearrangement joins TRBV5-4 to TRBJ2-7; 7 positions match TRBD2. The CDR3 is 15 amino acids. The junction had 6 bases not matched to a gene; V was cut back by 3 bases and J by 0 bases. Looked up from germline, CDR1 is SGHNT and CDR2 is YYREEE (reference sequence). The CDR3 spells CASSSEVAGSYEQYF. As DNA, the CDR3 is TGTGCCAGCAGCTCAGAGGTAGCGGGCTCCTACGAGCAGTACTTC.

The V call is TRBV6-6, the J call TRBJ1-4; D not certain. V was shortened by 6 bases and J by 1 base, with 9 bases between the two germline ends. The CDR3 extends over 14 amino acids. From germline, CDR1 is MNHNY and CDR2 SVGAGI (reference sequence). This CDR3 is CASSPTITNEKLFF. The CDR3 DNA is TGTGCCAGCAGCCCGACAATAACTAATGAAAAACTGTTTTTT.

This rearrangement joins TRBV6-5 to TRBJ1-3, with D maybe TRBD1 (5 bases). The length of the CDR3 is 16 residues. The V gene's germline CDR1 is MNHEY and CDR2 SVGAGI. With 0 bases removed from V and 0 bases from J, the gap between germline ends came to 9 bases. CDR3 loop: CASSYSRDSSGNTIYF. In nucleotides, the CDR3 is TGTGCCAGCAGTTACTCGAGGGACTCCTCTGGAAACACCATATATTTT.

The gene calls are TRBV18 and TRBJ1-5; TRBD1 matches 8 bases. Losses at the gene ends were 3 bases for V and 0 bases for J; bases not matched to a gene: 4. Per germline, CDR1 KGHSH and CDR2 LQKENI. This CDR3 region has 16 residues. CDR3 nucleotides: TGTGCCAGCTCACCGTCAGGGGGCTATAGCAATCAGCCCCAGCATTTT. Protein sequence: CASSPSGGYSNQPQHF.

V is TRBV11-2 and J is TRBJ2-1, with D perhaps matching TRBD1 (5 bases). Looked up from germline, CDR1 is SGHAT and CDR2 is FQNNGV. The germline V and J ends were trimmed by 5 bases and 7 bases, with 18 bases remaining between them. This CDR3 has 15 amino acids. The CDR3 sequence is CASSPQAGWANEQFF. CDR3 nucleotide sequence: TGTGCCAGCAGCCCCCAGGCAGGGTGGGCAAATGAGCAGTTCTTC.

This clone was seen a single time. This chain uses TRBV6-6 with TRBJ1-2, with unresolved D. The CDR3 loop spans 13 amino acids. V was trimmed by 0 bases and J by 3 bases, leaving 5 bases between them. Germline V gene lookup returns CDR1 MNHNY and CDR2 SVGAGI (reference sequence). The CDR3 DNA is TGTGCCAGCAGTTACTCGAGGGACTATGGCTACACCTTC. Amino acids: CASSYSRDYGYTF.